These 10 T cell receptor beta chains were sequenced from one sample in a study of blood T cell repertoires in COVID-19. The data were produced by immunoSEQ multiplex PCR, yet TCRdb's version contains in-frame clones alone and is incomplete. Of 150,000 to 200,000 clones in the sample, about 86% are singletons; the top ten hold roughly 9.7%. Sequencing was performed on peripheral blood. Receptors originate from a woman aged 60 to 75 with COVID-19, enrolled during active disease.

The CDR3 DNA reads TGTGCCAGCAGTTCCGGGACTAGCGGTTACTACGAGCAGTACTTC. Protein sequence: CASSSGTSGYYEQYF. J is TRBJ2-7 and V is TRBV6-6; 11 nucleotides agree with TRBD2. Germline assignment: CDR1 MNHNY and CDR2 SVGAGI (reference sequence). This CDR3 region has 15 residues. Trimming at V came to 4 bases and at J to 3 bases, leaving 5 bases not matched to a gene.

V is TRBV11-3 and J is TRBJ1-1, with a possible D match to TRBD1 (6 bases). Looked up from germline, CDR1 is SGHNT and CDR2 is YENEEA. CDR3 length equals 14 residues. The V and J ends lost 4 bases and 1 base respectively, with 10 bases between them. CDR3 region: CASSSGHQNTEAFF. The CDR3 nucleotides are TGTGCCAGCAGCTCGGGACACCAGAACACTGAAGCTTTCTTT.

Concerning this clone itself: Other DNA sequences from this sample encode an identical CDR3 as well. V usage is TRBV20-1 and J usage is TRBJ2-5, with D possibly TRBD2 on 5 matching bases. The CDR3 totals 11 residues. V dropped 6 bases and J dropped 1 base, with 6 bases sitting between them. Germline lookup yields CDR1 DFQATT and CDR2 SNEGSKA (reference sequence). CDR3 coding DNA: TGCAGTGCCAGCGGCCAAGAGACCCAGTACTTC. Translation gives CSASGQETQYF.

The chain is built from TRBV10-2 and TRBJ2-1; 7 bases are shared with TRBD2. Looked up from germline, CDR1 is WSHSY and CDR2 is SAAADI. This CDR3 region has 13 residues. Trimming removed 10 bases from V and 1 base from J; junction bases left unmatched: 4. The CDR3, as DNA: TGCGCCACCCGAGCGGGGTCCTACAATGAGCAGTTCTTC. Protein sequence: CATRAGSYNEQFF.

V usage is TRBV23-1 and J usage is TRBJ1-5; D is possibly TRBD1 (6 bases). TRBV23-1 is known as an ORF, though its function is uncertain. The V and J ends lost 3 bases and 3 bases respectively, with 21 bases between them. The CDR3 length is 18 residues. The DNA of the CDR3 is TGCGCCAGCAGTCATCCCGTTGAACAGGGAAGGGACAATCAGCCCCAGCATTTT. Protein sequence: CASSHPVEQGRDNQPQHF.

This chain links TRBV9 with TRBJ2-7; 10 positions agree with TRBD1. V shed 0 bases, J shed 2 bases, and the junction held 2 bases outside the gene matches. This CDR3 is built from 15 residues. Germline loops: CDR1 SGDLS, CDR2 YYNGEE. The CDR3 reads CASSVGDRGPYEQYF. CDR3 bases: TGTGCCAGCAGCGTAGGGGACAGGGGCCCCTACGAGCAGTACTTC.

CDR3 DNA sequence: TGTGCCAGCAGCCAAGATGAGCGGAGGGGCTATGGCTACACCTTC. This sequence encodes CASSQDERRGYGYTF. The rearrangement uses TRBV3-1 (or the pseudogene TRBV3-2) and TRBJ1-2; D is perhaps TRBD1 (5 bases). The CDR3 sequence is 15 residues long. The ends were cut back, 0 bases at V and 4 bases at J, with 12 bases in the middle. Germline V gene data show CDR1 as LGHDT and CDR2 as YNNKEL (reference sequence).

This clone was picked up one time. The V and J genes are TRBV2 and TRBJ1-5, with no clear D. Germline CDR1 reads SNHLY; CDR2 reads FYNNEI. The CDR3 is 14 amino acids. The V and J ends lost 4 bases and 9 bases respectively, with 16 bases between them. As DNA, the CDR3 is TGTGCCAGCAGTGGGGAGCGAGCCACAATGCCCCAGCATTTT. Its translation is CASSGERATMPQHF.

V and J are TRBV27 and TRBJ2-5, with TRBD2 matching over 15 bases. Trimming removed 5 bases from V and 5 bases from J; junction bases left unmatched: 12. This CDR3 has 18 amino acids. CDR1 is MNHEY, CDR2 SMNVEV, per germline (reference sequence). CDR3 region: CASSPWTSGRAIRETQYF. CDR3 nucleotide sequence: TGTGCCAGCAGTCCCTGGACTAGCGGGAGGGCCATAAGGGAGACCCAGTACTTC.

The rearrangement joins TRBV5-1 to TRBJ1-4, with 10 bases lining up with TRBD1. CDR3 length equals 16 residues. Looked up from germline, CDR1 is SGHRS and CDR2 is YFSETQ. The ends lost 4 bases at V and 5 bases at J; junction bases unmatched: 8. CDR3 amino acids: CASSPNPGQGNEKLFF. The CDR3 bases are TGCGCCAGCAGCCCCAATCCGGGACAGGGGAATGAAAAACTGTTTTTT.